A selection of T cell receptor beta chains follows, all from one sample in a study of human T cells and chemical hapten exposure. Each CDR3 protein gets one entry after TCRdb re-called the RACE reads with MiXCR. Of some 54,000 distinct CDR3 sequences in the sample, about 10% are singletons; the top ten hold about 1.8%. Here the sequenced sample was whole blood, taken in connection with sensitization to the hapten diphenylcyclopropenone (DPC). The receptor set was obtained from a woman in her 50s with alopecia areata. Some clones in this sample may be carry-over from other donors' samples. Each CDR3 is given with its conserved first and last residue. The D gene is left open where the match is weak. The size field is filled for only some rows; it gives once, few, many or a size class.

CDR3aa: CASSLSLDQPQHF; CDR3nt: TGCGCCAGCAGCTTGTCCCTCGATCAGCCCCAGCATTTT; v_gene: TRBV5-1; abundance: .; j_gene: TRBJ1-5; d_gene: .
CDR3aa: CASSPEGGSEAFF; CDR3nt: TGCGCCAGCAGCCCAGAGGGGGGCTCTGAAGCTTTCTTT; v_gene: TRBV4-3; abundance: few; j_gene: TRBJ1-1; d_gene: .
CDR3aa: CASSYSTGDTGELFF; CDR3nt: TGTGCCAGCAGTTACTCGACGGGTGACACCGGGGAGCTGTTTTTT; v_gene: TRBV6-5; abundance: few; j_gene: TRBJ2-2; d_gene: .
CDR3aa: CASRGAGNTGELFF; CDR3nt: TGTGCCAGCCGGGGGGCCGGGAACACCGGGGAGCTGTTTTTT; v_gene: TRBV7-9; abundance: many; j_gene: TRBJ2-2; d_gene: .
CDR3aa: CASRRDRGETQYF; CDR3nt: TGTGCCAGTAGGCGTGACAGGGGAGAGACCCAGTACTTC; v_gene: TRBV19; abundance: .; j_gene: TRBJ2-5; d_gene: TRBD1
CDR3aa: CASSQEVASGETQYF; CDR3nt: TGCGCCAGCAGCCAAGAGGTCGCTAGCGGAGAGACCCAGTACTTC; v_gene: TRBV4-1; abundance: few; j_gene: TRBJ2-5; d_gene: TRBD2
CDR3aa: CASSYVKRDTQYF; CDR3nt: TGTGCCAGCAGTTATGTTAAGCGAGATACGCAGTATTTT; v_gene: TRBV6-2/TRBV6-3; abundance: .; j_gene: TRBJ2-3; d_gene: .
CDR3aa: CASSRDRVPYEQYF; CDR3nt: TGTGCCAGCAGTCGGGACAGGGTTCCCTACGAGCAGTACTTC; v_gene: TRBV28; abundance: .; j_gene: TRBJ2-7; d_gene: TRBD1
CDR3aa: CASSFVREQYF; CDR3nt: TGTGCCAGCAGTTTTGTTCGCGAGCAGTACTTC; v_gene: TRBV28; abundance: .; j_gene: TRBJ2-7; d_gene: .
CDR3aa: CATVTGWGNQPQHF; CDR3nt: TGTGCCACCGTTACGGGGTGGGGCAATCAGCCCCAGCATTTT; v_gene: TRBV28; abundance: many; j_gene: TRBJ1-5; d_gene: .
CDR3aa: CASSAGSLGSPLHF; CDR3nt: TGTGCCAGCAGTGCTGGCAGCTTGGGTTCACCCCTCCACTTT; v_gene: TRBV6-4; abundance: .; j_gene: TRBJ1-6; d_gene: .
CDR3aa: CASSLFPQPPGDGYTF; CDR3nt: TGTGCCAGCAGCTTATTTCCCCAGCCCCCAGGGGATGGCTACACCTTC; v_gene: TRBV7-9; abundance: many; j_gene: TRBJ1-2; d_gene: .
CDR3aa: CASSAGQGPFKNIQYF; CDR3nt: TGCGCCAGCAGCGCCGGACAGGGGCCGTTCAAAAACATTCAGTACTTC; v_gene: TRBV5-1; abundance: few; j_gene: TRBJ2-4; d_gene: TRBD1
CDR3aa: CASRELGSIGTQYF; CDR3nt: TGTGCCAGCAGAGAACTCGGGTCGATAGGGACCCAGTACTTC; v_gene: TRBV7-9; abundance: many; j_gene: TRBJ2-5; d_gene: .
CDR3aa: CASSLWGPAGGTDTQYF; CDR3nt: TGTGCCAGCAGCTTATGGGGTCCAGCGGGGGGCACAGATACGCAGTATTTT; v_gene: TRBV7-6; abundance: .; j_gene: TRBJ2-3; d_gene: TRBD2
CDR3aa: CASIPRGFPGELFF; CDR3nt: TGTGCCAGCATCCCACGAGGGTTCCCCGGGGAGCTGTTTTTT; v_gene: TRBV2; abundance: many; j_gene: TRBJ2-2; d_gene: .
CDR3aa: CASSLASSGANVLTF; CDR3nt: TGTGCCAGCAGTTTGGCCAGCTCTGGGGCCAACGTCCTGACTTTC; v_gene: TRBV28; abundance: .; j_gene: TRBJ2-6; d_gene: .
CDR3aa: CATLPDFSYNEQFF; CDR3nt: TGCGCCACCCTCCCGGACTTTTCCTACAATGAGCAGTTCTTC; v_gene: TRBV10-2; abundance: few; j_gene: TRBJ2-1; d_gene: .
CDR3aa: CASSPGDRAIFYGYTF; CDR3nt: TGTGCCAGCAGCCCAGGGGACAGGGCGATTTTTTATGGCTACACCTTC; v_gene: TRBV14; abundance: few; j_gene: TRBJ1-2; d_gene: TRBD1
CDR3aa: CASSASQGPQYF; CDR3nt: TGCGCCAGCAGTGCCTCACAGGGACCGCAGTATTTT; v_gene: TRBV10-1; abundance: .; j_gene: TRBJ2-3; d_gene: .
CDR3aa: CATRGRQETQYF; CDR3nt: TGTGCCACCCGGGGGCGCCAAGAGACCCAGTACTTC; v_gene: TRBV6-6; abundance: .; j_gene: TRBJ2-5; d_gene: .
CDR3aa: CASRGYRGRKFGAFF; CDR3nt: TGTGCCAGCAGGGGTTACAGGGGGCGCAAATTCGGAGCTTTCTTT; v_gene: TRBV11-2; abundance: few; j_gene: TRBJ1-1; d_gene: TRBD1
CDR3aa: CASSHPSTDTQYF; CDR3nt: TGTGCCAGCAGCCATCCCAGCACAGATACGCAGTATTTT; v_gene: TRBV3-1; abundance: many; j_gene: TRBJ2-3; d_gene: .
CDR3aa: CASGDGGLTGELFF; CDR3nt: TGTGCCAGCGGCGACGGCGGGCTGACCGGGGAGCTGTTTTTT; v_gene: TRBV2; abundance: few; j_gene: TRBJ2-2; d_gene: .
CDR3aa: CASSPWDRGTEKLFF; CDR3nt: TGTGCCAGCAGTCCTTGGGACAGGGGGACGGAAAAACTGTTTTTT; v_gene: TRBV12-3/TRBV12-4; abundance: many; j_gene: TRBJ1-4; d_gene: TRBD1
CDR3aa: CASSYRQNHGYTF; CDR3nt: TGTGCCAGCAGTTACCGCCAGAACCATGGCTACACCTTC; v_gene: TRBV6-5; abundance: .; j_gene: TRBJ1-2; d_gene: .
CDR3aa: CASSSVIARQEKLFF; CDR3nt: TGTGCCAGCAGCTCCGTAATTGCCAGGCAAGAAAAACTGTTTTTT; v_gene: TRBV7-9; abundance: .; j_gene: TRBJ1-4; d_gene: .
CDR3aa: CSGTGPASGDTQYF; CDR3nt: TGCAGCGGGACAGGGCCAGCTTCTGGGGATACGCAGTATTTT; v_gene: TRBV29-1; abundance: many; j_gene: TRBJ2-3; d_gene: TRBD1
CDR3aa: CASSYGSPGLASLSRANVLTF; CDR3nt: TGTGCCAGCAGTTACGGTTCTCCGGGACTAGCCTCCCTCTCTCGGGCCAACGTCCTGACTTTC; v_gene: TRBV6-2/TRBV6-3; abundance: .; j_gene: TRBJ2-6; d_gene: TRBD2
CDR3aa: CSALRTGLGITEAFF; CDR3nt: TGCAGTGCTCTCCGGACAGGACTAGGCATCACTGAAGCTTTCTTT; v_gene: TRBV20-1; abundance: few; j_gene: TRBJ1-1; d_gene: TRBD1
CDR3aa: CSVVSALSLEAFF; CDR3nt: TGCAGCGTTGTATCCGCGTTGAGTCTTGAAGCTTTCTTT; v_gene: TRBV29-1; abundance: many; j_gene: TRBJ1-1; d_gene: .
CDR3aa: CASSLYRRDRGYEQYF; CDR3nt: TGTGCCAGCAGCTTATATCGGCGGGACAGGGGCTACGAGCAGTACTTC; v_gene: TRBV7-9; abundance: .; j_gene: TRBJ2-7; d_gene: TRBD1
CDR3aa: CSATSPSGRADEQYF; CDR3nt: TGCAGTGCCACATCCCCTAGCGGGAGGGCGGATGAGCAGTACTTC; v_gene: TRBV20-1; abundance: few; j_gene: TRBJ2-7; d_gene: TRBD2
CDR3aa: CSVGPPGNEQFF; CDR3nt: TGCAGCGTTGGGCCACCGGGGAATGAGCAGTTCTTC; v_gene: TRBV29-1; abundance: many; j_gene: TRBJ2-1; d_gene: .
CDR3aa: CASSLGTGPYGYTF; CDR3nt: TGCGCCAGCAGCTTGGGGACAGGGCCCTATGGCTACACCTTC; v_gene: TRBV5-1; abundance: many; j_gene: TRBJ1-2; d_gene: TRBD1
CDR3aa: CSVESPGRAVAAFF; CDR3nt: TGCAGCGTTGAAAGTCCCGGTAGGGCCGTAGCAGCTTTCTTT; v_gene: TRBV29-1; abundance: .; j_gene: TRBJ1-1; d_gene: .
CDR3aa: CASKGLAGGRETQYF; CDR3nt: TGCGCCAGCAAGGGACTAGCGGGGGGGCGGGAGACCCAGTACTTC; v_gene: TRBV10-2; abundance: .; j_gene: TRBJ2-5; d_gene: TRBD2
CDR3aa: CASSFSGAYEQYF; CDR3nt: TGTGCCAGCAGCTTTAGCGGAGCCTACGAGCAGTACTTC; v_gene: TRBV7-9; abundance: many; j_gene: TRBJ2-7; d_gene: .
CDR3aa: CASSEPWGQALTEAFF; CDR3nt: TGTGCCAGCAGCGAACCATGGGGACAGGCCCTCACTGAAGCTTTCTTT; v_gene: TRBV6-1; abundance: .; j_gene: TRBJ1-1; d_gene: TRBD1
CDR3aa: CASCSLGLAGGHEQFF; CDR3nt: TGTGCCAGCTGCAGCCTGGGACTAGCGGGGGGGCATGAGCAGTTCTTC; v_gene: TRBV6-2/TRBV6-3; abundance: few; j_gene: TRBJ2-1; d_gene: TRBD2